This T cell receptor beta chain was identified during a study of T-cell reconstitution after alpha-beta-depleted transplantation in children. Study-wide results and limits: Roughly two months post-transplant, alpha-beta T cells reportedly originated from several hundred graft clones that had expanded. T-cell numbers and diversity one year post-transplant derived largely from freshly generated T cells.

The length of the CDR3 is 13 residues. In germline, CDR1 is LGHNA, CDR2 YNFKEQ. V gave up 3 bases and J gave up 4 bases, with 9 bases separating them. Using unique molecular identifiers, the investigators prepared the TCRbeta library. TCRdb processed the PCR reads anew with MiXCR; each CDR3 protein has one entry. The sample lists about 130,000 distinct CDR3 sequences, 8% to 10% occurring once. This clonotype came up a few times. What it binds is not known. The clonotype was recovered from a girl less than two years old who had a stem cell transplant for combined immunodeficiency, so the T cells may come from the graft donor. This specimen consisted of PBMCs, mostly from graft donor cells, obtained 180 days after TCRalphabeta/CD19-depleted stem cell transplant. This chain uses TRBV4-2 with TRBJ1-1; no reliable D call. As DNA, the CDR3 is TGTGCCAGCAGCCACGCAGGAGGCACTGAAGCTTTCTTT. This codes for CASSHAGGTEAFF.